Listed below are T cell receptor beta chains from one sample, sequenced in a study of T cells expressing NK-cell markers. Reanalyzing the 5' RACE reads, TCRdb keeps one entry per CDR3 protein, without DNA. Its clone listing holds over 150,000 distinct CDR3 sequences. The sample consisted of blood T cells: a sorted CD56 or NKG2C T cell subset, CD4+ or CD8+ T cells, or bulk PBMC T cells (not recorded which). The receptors were sampled from a woman aged 50 to 65 in good health. Each CDR3 is given with its conserved first and last residue.

TRBV27	TRBJ2-1	15	CASSLSAVGYNEQFF
TRBV11-2	TRBJ2-7	13	CASSSQVSGEQYF
TRBV10-3	TRBJ1-3	14	CAIRDTDSGNTIYF
TRBV6-1	TRBJ2-3	15	CASSEWTSPRDTQYF
TRBV12-3/TRBV12-4	TRBJ2-3	14	CASSLGLGTYTQYF
TRBV5-1	TRBJ2-5	18	CASSSNAGLAGWGETQYF
TRBV24-1	TRBJ2-7	13	CATSGADTYEQYF
TRBV7-3	TRBJ2-1	17	CASSFIHSGTAVDEQFF
TRBV2	TRBJ2-3	16	CASSEETSFSTDTQYF
TRBV6-2/TRBV6-3	TRBJ2-2	14	CASTHGTPTGELFF
TRBV24-1	TRBJ2-3	17	CATSERRDRAGADTQYF
TRBV11-3	TRBJ2-2	12	CASSLGFGELFF
TRBV7-2	TRBJ2-1	15	CASSPTGQSFNEQFF
TRBV3-1	TRBJ2-5	14	CASSQGTGTVAQYF
TRBV3-1	TRBJ2-1	15	CASSQDGTGLNEQFF
TRBV13	TRBJ1-2	16	CASSPQGQGFSFGYTF
TRBV20-1	TRBJ2-3	15	CSARGGLASTDTQYF